Shown below are 20 T cell receptor beta chains from a single sample sequenced in a study of T cells after somatic rescue of genetic block. Measured with immunoSEQ multiplex PCR; TCRdb has only the in-frame clones, and not every one. The sample lists 9,500 to 15,000 clones; 70% to 75% were seen once. What was sequenced was peripheral blood mononuclear cells (PBMCs). These receptors all stem from a boy aged 5-17 years.

The V gene is TRBV9, the J gene TRBJ2-5, with a possible D match to TRBD2 (8 bases). This CDR3 contains 18 residues. Deletions cut 1 base from V and 1 base from J, with 20 bases between. Looked up from germline, CDR1 is SGDLS and CDR2 is YYNGEE. In DNA, the CDR3 is TGTGCCAGCAGCGTAAGCCCGGGAGGGCAGGGGGGCCAAGAGACCCAGTACTTC. Protein product: CASSVSPGGQGGQETQYF.

The chain couples TRBV5-6 to TRBJ2-7; 8 bases align to TRBD1. The germline gives CDR1 SGHDT, CDR2 YYEEEE. The ends lost 0 bases at V and 1 base at J; junction bases unmatched: 9. The CDR3 sequence is 17 residues long. The CDR3 nucleotides read TGTGCCAGCAGCTTGGATAGAGGACAGGGTTTTTCCTACGAGCAGTACTTC. The encoded protein is CASSLDRGQGFSYEQYF.

V and J are TRBV11-2 and TRBJ2-7; D possibly corresponds to TRBD1 (5 bases). This CDR3 region has 12 residues. From germline, CDR1 is SGHAT and CDR2 FQNNGV. V lost 5 bases to trimming and J lost 4 bases, with 9 bases between them. Here the CDR3 reads CASSRTLYEQYF. The CDR3 DNA reads TGTGCCAGCAGCCGGACACTTTACGAGCAGTACTTC.

The chain has TRBV2 and TRBJ2-4, with 8 positions matching TRBD1. The ends lost 4 bases at V and 9 bases at J; junction bases unmatched: 5. CDR3 length equals 13 residues. Looked up from germline, CDR1 is SNHLY and CDR2 is FYNNEI. CDR3 bases: TGTGCCAGCAGTGGGACAGGGCCAGGCATTCAGTACTTC. Encoded protein: CASSGTGPGIQYF.

This chain connects TRBV27 to TRBJ2-1; 11 positions match TRBD2. From germline, CDR1 is MNHEY and CDR2 SMNVEV (reference sequence). The CDR3 has 16 amino acids. V dropped 4 bases and J dropped 5; count of bases not matched to a gene: 7. In DNA, the CDR3 is TGTGCCAGCAGTTCGTGGACTAGCGGGCGTCACAATGAGCAGTTCTTC. This sequence encodes CASSSWTSGRHNEQFF.

The J gene is TRBJ2-7, the V gene TRBV28, with D unclear. There are 15 residues in the CDR3. CDR1 is MDHEN and CDR2 is SYDVKM in the germline V gene. V lost 6 bases and J 0 bases, leaving 15 bases between the germline ends. Here the CDR3 reads CASRRTWADSYEQYF. In DNA form, the CDR3 reads TGTGCCAGCAGGCGAACGTGGGCAGACTCCTACGAGCAGTACTTC.

The chain has TRBV7-6 and TRBJ2-6; TRBD1 agrees at 7 bases. The junction had 11 bases not matched to a gene; V was cut back by 0 bases and J by 0 bases. Germline V gene lookup returns CDR1 SGHVS and CDR2 FNYEAQ. The length of the CDR3 is 20 residues. The CDR3: CASSLAPSGTAYSGANVLTF. CDR3 nucleotides: TGTGCCAGCAGCTTAGCCCCATCCGGGACAGCTTACTCTGGGGCCAACGTCCTGACTTTC.

Here the CDR3 reads CASSQGQYQETQYF. CDR3 in DNA: TGCGCCAGCAGCCAGGGGCAGTACCAAGAGACCCAGTACTTC. This chain uses TRBV4-1 with TRBJ2-5, with D perhaps TRBD1 (5 bases). Germline-derived CDR1 and CDR2 are MGHRA and YSYEKL. The ends were cut back, 3 bases at V and 0 bases at J, with 8 bases in the middle. The CDR3 contains 14 residues.

V usage is TRBV27 and J usage is TRBJ2-7; TRBD2 aligns across 7 bases. The CDR3 covers 12 residues. Trimming took 4 bases from V and 6 from J; bases not matched to a gene: 3. Looked up from germline, CDR1 is MNHEY and CDR2 is SMNVEV (reference sequence). The chain's CDR3 is CASSYPGGEQYF. CDR3 sequence (DNA): TGTGCCAGCAGTTACCCGGGAGGCGAGCAGTACTTC.

The V gene is TRBV2, the J gene TRBJ2-7, with D tentatively TRBD1 (6 bases). This CDR3 has 16 residues. CDR1 is SNHLY, CDR2 FYNNEI, per germline. The V and J ends lost 6 bases and 2 bases respectively, with 20 bases between them. The CDR3 spells CASRRQTGTPTYEQYF. CDR3 sequence (DNA): TGTGCCAGCAGGAGACAAACCGGGACACCGACCTACGAGCAGTACTTC.

This clone was detected only a few times. V is TRBV18 and J is TRBJ1-1; D is uncertain. V lost 7 bases and J 1 base, leaving 10 bases between the germline ends. This CDR3 has 13 amino acids. Germline CDR1 KGHSH, CDR2 LQKENI. Here the CDR3 reads CASLSTRNTEAFF. The DNA of the CDR3 is TGTGCCAGCTTGTCGACAAGGAACACTGAAGCTTTCTTT.

V usage is TRBV2 and J usage is TRBJ1-2, with 10 bases that match TRBD1. Germline CDR1 is SNHLY and CDR2 is FYNNEI. J lost 5 bases, V lost 6 bases, and 3 bases had no gene match. The CDR3 has 13 amino acids. The CDR3 spells CASSWGQGYGYTF. CDR3 nucleotides: TGTGCCAGCAGCTGGGGACAGGGGTATGGCTACACCTTC.

The chain has TRBV20-1 and TRBJ1-1; D is possibly TRBD1 (5 bases). Looked up from germline, CDR1 is DFQATT and CDR2 is SNEGSKA (reference sequence). Trimming took 3 bases from V and 4 from J, leaving 6 bases between them. The length of the CDR3 is 11 residues. CDR3 protein: CSARGGTEAFF. For the CDR3, the DNA is TGCAGTGCTAGGGGGGGCACTGAAGCTTTCTTT.

The chain recombines TRBV27 with TRBJ2-1; D is unresolved. V was shortened by 8 bases and J by 5 bases, with 13 bases between the two germline ends. The germline gives CDR1 MNHEY, CDR2 SMNVEV (reference sequence). The CDR3 contains 13 residues. The CDR3 region is CASGSFRDNEQFF. The CDR3 DNA sequence: TGTGCCAGCGGATCATTCCGGGACAATGAGCAGTTCTTC.

The table lists this clone with a count of one. The gene calls are TRBV6-1 and TRBJ1-2; 9 nucleotides match TRBD1. CDR1 and CDR2 (germline): MNHNS, SASEGT. Losses at the gene ends were 2 bases for V and 4 bases for J; bases not matched to a gene: 5. This CDR3 spans 15 amino acids. CDR3 residues: CASSEMRTGAYGYTF. The CDR3 DNA reads TGTGCCAGCAGTGAAATGCGGACAGGGGCCTATGGCTACACCTTC.

The CDR3, as DNA: TGTGCCAGCTCACCGGGACTAGCGGGGTACAATGAGCAGTTCTTC. Translated, it gives CASSPGLAGYNEQFF. The rearrangement links TRBV18 to TRBJ2-1; 13 positions match TRBD2. The V gene's germline CDR1 is KGHSH and CDR2 LQKENI. This CDR3 comprises 15 residues. Germline trimming cut 3 bases from V and 4 bases from J; bases unmatched to any gene: 0.

The V gene is TRBV4-2, the J gene TRBJ2-7; 14 nucleotides line up with TRBD2. Germline assignment: CDR1 LGHNA and CDR2 YNFKEQ. The trim removed 3 bases at V and 7 bases at J, leaving 11 bases unmatched. This CDR3 contains 17 residues. CDR3 nucleotides: TGTGCCAGCAGCCATGCCCCCCGACTAGCGGGAGGGAATGAGCAGTACTTC. Its protein is CASSHAPRLAGGNEQYF.

This chain uses TRBV9 with TRBJ1-5, with TRBD1 as a possible D gene (5 bases). Germline-derived CDR1 and CDR2 are SGDLS and YYNGEE. There are 14 residues in the CDR3. The V and J ends lost 0 bases and 2 bases respectively, with 6 bases between them. CDR3 nucleotide sequence: TGTGCCAGCAGCGTAGGGGGGGGCAATCAGCCCCAGCATTTT. Its translation: CASSVGGGNQPQHF. Complete variable domain (other parts from reference TRBV9 and TRBJ1-5): DSGVTQTPKHLITATGQRVTLRCSPRSGDLSVYWYQQSLDQGLQFLIQYYNGEERAKGNILERFSAQQFPDLHSELNLSSLELGDSALYFCASSVGGGNQPQHFGDGTRLSIL.

The chain links TRBV7-4 to TRBJ2-7, with TRBD1 matching 8 bases. The CDR3 consists of 16 residues. Germline lookup yields CDR1 SGHVT and CDR2 SQSDAQ. The V and J ends lost 1 base and 9 bases, in that order; junction bases with no gene match: 14. The CDR3 spells CASSLGSRQGKQGQYF. CDR3 DNA: TGTGCCAGCAGCTTAGGGTCTAGACAGGGGAAACAAGGGCAGTACTTC. Full variable domain (outside the CDR3, taken from reference TRBV7-4 and TRBJ2-7): GAGVSQSPRYKVAKRGRDVALRCDSISGHVTLYWYRQTLGQGSEVLTYSQSDAQRDKSGRPSGRFSAERPERSVSTLKIQRTEQGDSAVYLCASSLGSRQGKQGQYFGPGTRLTVT.

This clone was seen only a few times. This chain links TRBV6-5 with TRBJ2-7; 7 bases align to TRBD1. CDR1 and CDR2 from the germline V gene are MNHEY and SVGAGI. V lost 0 bases, J lost 0 bases, and 2 bases stayed unmatched. The CDR3 is 15 amino acids. CDR3 sequence: CASSYSNRGSYEQYF. Here the CDR3 DNA reads TGTGCCAGCAGTTACTCGAACAGGGGCTCCTACGAGCAGTACTTC.